These T cell receptor beta chains were read from a single sample in a study of breast tumors, draining lymph nodes, adjacent tissues. TCRdb fed the multiplex PCR reads into MiXCR, producing one record per CDR3 protein. This table has more than 7,500 distinct CDR3 sequences, about 76% appearing once. Sequenced material: tumor-adjacent breast tissue. The source of these receptors is a female donor with breast cancer. Some clones in this sample may be carry-over from other donors' samples. Each CDR3 is given with its conserved first and last residue. A D gene is named only where the DNA matches it firmly. Not every row has a clone size; where given, it reads once, few, many or a size class.

clone_size	v_call	j_call	d_call	cdr3_nt	cdr3_aa
medium-sized	TRBV7-2	TRBJ2-7	TRBD2	TGTGCCAGCAGCTTAGATTCTAGCGGCTACGAGCAGTACTTC	CASSLDSSGYEQYF
-	TRBV11-1	TRBJ1-6	-	TGTGCCAGCAGCCGGGAGAGGGGAAATTCACCCCTCCACTTT	CASSRERGNSPLHF
-	TRBV7-2	TRBJ2-3	-	TGTGCCAGCAGCTCACGGACGGGCACAGATACGCAGTATTTT	CASSSRTGTDTQYF
medium-sized	TRBV27	TRBJ1-4	-	TGTGCCAGCAGTGTTGCAACTAATGAAAAACTGTTTTTT	CASSVATNEKLFF
-	TRBV12-3/TRBV12-4	TRBJ1-5	-	TGTGCCAGCAGTTTAGGGGCAGCAAATCAGCCCCAGCATTTT	CASSLGAANQPQHF
-	TRBV10-3	TRBJ2-7	-	TGTGCCATCAGTGAGCCAACCCATTACGAGCAGTACTTC	CAISEPTHYEQYF
-	TRBV20-1	TRBJ1-6	-	TGCAGCGTCCGGGACACATCCTATAATTCACCCCTCCACTTT	CSVRDTSYNSPLHF
many	TRBV14	TRBJ2-1	-	TGTGCCAGCAGCCCTCTAGCGAGCTCCTACAATGAGCAGTTCTTC	CASSPLASSYNEQFF
-	TRBV7-9	TRBJ2-3	-	TGTGCCAGCAGCTTATCGATCCAGGAAGATACGCAGTATTTT	CASSLSIQEDTQYF
-	TRBV6-4	TRBJ2-1	TRBD2	TGTGCCAGGGGGACTAGCGGGAGTAGGAATGAGCAGTTCTTC	CARGTSGSRNEQFF
-	TRBV20-1	TRBJ2-7	TRBD2	TGCAGTGCTAGCCTTGGACTAGCGGGGGGCTCCTACGAGCAGTACTTC	CSASLGLAGGSYEQYF
-	TRBV7-3	TRBJ2-5	TRBD2	TGTGCCAGCAGCTTAGCGGGGGGTGAGACCCAGTACTTC	CASSLAGGETQYF
once	TRBV15	TRBJ2-1	-	TGTGCCACCAGCGAAAAGGACTTCAATGAGCAGTTCTTC	CATSEKDFNEQFF
medium-sized	TRBV20-1	TRBJ2-1	TRBD2	TGCAGTGCGCCCTCACGACTAGCGGGAGGACCCTCCTCCTACAATGAGCAGTTCTTC	CSAPSRLAGGPSSYNEQFF
-	TRBV4-2	TRBJ2-7	TRBD2	TGTGCCAGCAGCCAAGATGTTTTAGCGGGAGGTACCTACGAGCAGTACTTC	CASSQDVLAGGTYEQYF
-	TRBV24-1	TRBJ2-7	TRBD1	TGTGCCACCAGTGGGGGACAGGGGGCCGACGAGCAGTACTTC	CATSGGQGADEQYF
large	TRBV20-1	TRBJ2-5	-	TGCAGTGCTAGAGAGGGCAGCACCCTTTCAGAGACCCAGTACTTC	CSAREGSTLSETQYF
-	TRBV28	TRBJ2-1	TRBD2	TGTGCAACAAGCGGGAGTATGACCTACAATGAGCAGTTCTTC	CATSGSMTYNEQFF
-	TRBV4-1	TRBJ2-6	TRBD2	TGCGCCAGCAGCTATAGGACTAGCCGAATTTCTGGGGCCAACGTCCTGACTTTC	CASSYRTSRISGANVLTF
-	TRBV2	TRBJ1-6	TRBD1	TGTGCCAGCAGCCTGGGACAGCCTGGTTCACCCCTCCACTTT	CASSLGQPGSPLHF
-	TRBV7-2	TRBJ2-2	-	TGTGCCAGCAGCTCACCGGGACAACCAGGGGAGCTGTTTTTT	CASSSPGQPGELFF
-	TRBV15	TRBJ2-7	TRBD2	TGTGCCACCAGCAGGACTAGCGGGACCTACGAGCAGTACTTC	CATSRTSGTYEQYF
-	TRBV4-2	TRBJ2-7	TRBD2	TGTGCCAGCAGCCAAGATACTAGCGGGAGATCCTACGAGCAGTACTTC	CASSQDTSGRSYEQYF
-	TRBV2	TRBJ2-5	TRBD2	TGTGCCAGCAGGGCAAAGACTAGCGGGGGGGCCCGGGAGACCCAGTACTTC	CASRAKTSGGARETQYF
once	TRBV5-1	TRBJ2-2	TRBD1	TGCGCCGGTTCCAGGACAGGGGACACCGGGGAGCTGTTTTTT	CAGSRTGDTGELFF
-	TRBV29-1	TRBJ2-5	-	TGCAGCGTTGAAGATCGGTTGTTAAAGACCCAGTACTTC	CSVEDRLLKTQYF
-	TRBV11-3	TRBJ2-1	TRBD1	TGCGCCAGCAGCTTGGGACAGCTTTACAATGAGCAGTTCTTC	CASSLGQLYNEQFF
many	TRBV27	TRBJ1-2	-	TGTGCCAGCAGTCCGAAGGCCGGCGGATCACACTATGGCTACACCTTC	CASSPKAGGSHYGYTF
once	TRBV5-6	TRBJ1-2	-	TGTGCCAGCAGCTTGGACGAAGAAAATAACTATGGCTACACCTTC	CASSLDEENNYGYTF